This entry is about one T cell receptor (beta chain). The target antigen is unknown. Each patient came to thyroid surgery without any prior treatment (of any kind). This record belongs to a study of metastatic and nonmetastatic thyroid tumors. Looking at the study overall: From malignant and benign thyroid patients, repertoires in blood and in tumor or nodule tissue were compared.

As originally analysed: Building a distant-metastasis classifier for papillary thyroid cancer drew on CDR3 differences across clinicopathological groups. TCRdb reanalyzed the PCR reads with MiXCR. The V and J calls reflect TCRdb's pipeline rather than the authors' work. The table shows some 26,000 clones, with roughly 20% occurring only once. Study-wide results and caveats: For both blood and tumor, malignant thyroid tumors reportedly showed significantly higher TCR beta diversity than benign nodules did.

The sample taken for sequencing was adjacent normal tissue. The TCR comes from a female donor with papillary thyroid cancer or a benign thyroid nodule (not recorded which). Some clones in this sample may be carry-over from other donors' samples.

As DNA, the CDR3 is TGTGCCAGCAGGCGGAGGTGCTCTTGTGGCAATCAGCCCCAGCATTTT. This translates into CASRRRCSCGNQPQHF. The rearrangement joins TRBV6-1 to TRBJ1-5; D gene unclear. The CDR3 consists of 16 residues. Per the germline V gene, CDR1 is MNHNS and CDR2 is SASEGT. V was clipped by 6 bases and J by 2 bases, with 17 bases between them.